Below are 20 T cell receptor beta chains sequenced from a single sample in a study of T-cell memory formation after mild COVID-19 (dated by TCRdb to the early 2020s). Library creation used 5' RACE. Data came from an Illumina NovaSeq 6000. In-frame beta chains were kept once TCRdb had trimmed the public reads at Q25 with fastp and called clones with MiXCR. Entries are consolidated by CDR3 protein sequence, retaining the most common genes and DNA. The sample profile shows approximately 240,000 distinct CDR3 sequences; around 15% of them were found once. Approximately 3.5% of the sample lies in the top ten. Sequencing was performed on PBMCs or a T cell subset sorted from them (not recorded which). The receptor source for this set is a young man who had mild COVID-19 (a few samples of this study predate the infection). The sample titles of this study are shuffled in the database, so cell type and time point are left out; the donor was told from shared clones.

V gene TRBV7-2 combines with J gene TRBJ2-3; 10 bases fit TRBD2. The CDR3 is made up of 17 amino acids. Germline V gene lookup returns CDR1 SGHTA and CDR2 FQGNSA. The V and J ends lost 5 bases and 0 bases, in that order; junction bases with no gene match: 8. The CDR3 bases are TGTGCCAGCAGCCGTCTAGCGGGGGCCACTAGCACAGATACGCAGTATTTT. Translated, it gives CASSRLAGATSTDTQYF.

This clonotype appeared a few times. This rearrangement joins TRBV28 to TRBJ2-5, with D hard to call. Trimming removed 6 bases at V and 2 bases at J, with 16 bases between. This CDR3 is built from 15 residues. Germline V gene data show CDR1 as MDHEN and CDR2 as SYDVKM. In DNA form, the CDR3 reads TGTGCCAGCAGCTCATCAGGTACGGTTCAAGAGACCCAGTACTTC. Translating gives CASSSSGTVQETQYF.

This clonotype showed up just a few times. CDR3 sequence: CASSRRTSGGSQETQYF. The CDR3 DNA reads TGTGCCAGCAGCCGAAGGACTAGCGGGGGTTCACAAGAGACCCAGTACTTC. V gene TRBV11-2 combines with J gene TRBJ2-5, with 13 bases that match TRBD2. The CDR3 covers 17 residues. Per the germline V gene, CDR1 is SGHAT and CDR2 is FQNNGV. The trim removed 5 bases at V and 2 bases at J, leaving 8 bases unmatched.

The chain is built from TRBV4-2 and TRBJ2-3; 7 bases line up with TRBD2. Losses at the gene ends were 0 bases for V and 6 bases for J; bases not matched to a gene: 12. The length of the CDR3 is 17 residues. Germline CDR1 is LGHNA and CDR2 is YNFKEQ. CDR3 nucleotide sequence: TGTGCCAGCAGCCAAGAAGAACCCATCCGGGACTACGATACGCAGTATTTT. This encodes CASSQEEPIRDYDTQYF.

This clonotype has just a few counts. V and J are TRBV3-1 and TRBJ1-2; no firm D call. Germline CDR1 LGHDT, CDR2 YNNKEL (reference sequence). The CDR3 consists of 16 residues. Trimming took 3 bases from V and 0 from J, leaving 14 bases between them. The CDR3 sequence: CASSQPPGRANYGYTF. The CDR3 DNA reads TGTGCCAGCAGCCAGCCTCCCGGCCGAGCTAACTATGGCTACACCTTC.

This chain uses TRBV27 with TRBJ2-3; 7 bases line up with TRBD2. The CDR3 has 17 amino acids. The V gene's germline CDR1 is MNHEY and CDR2 SMNVEV (reference sequence). Trimming removed 6 bases from V and 4 bases from J; junction bases left unmatched: 16. The CDR3 region is CASRPVSGLPRADTQYF. The CDR3 nucleotides read TGTGCCAGCAGACCAGTTAGCGGGCTCCCCAGGGCAGATACGCAGTATTTT.

This clonotype was observed a few times. This rearrangement joins TRBV7-9 to TRBJ2-7; tentative D call: TRBD2 (6 bases). CDR1 SEHNR and CDR2 FQNEAQ come from the germline V gene (reference sequence). Trimming took off 5 bases at V and 5 bases at J, with 16 bases between the two ends. The CDR3 runs to 14 residues. The CDR3 is CASSRSEGSHEQYV. CDR3 DNA sequence: TGTGCCAGCAGCCGATCGGAGGGGTCCCACGAGCAGTACGTC.

This chain uses TRBV5-1 with TRBJ2-2; 7 bases line up with TRBD2. Trimming took 4 bases from V and 4 from J; bases not matched to a gene: 7. CDR1 and CDR2 from the germline V gene are SGHRS and YFSETQ. The CDR3 extends over 15 amino acids. The CDR3 reads CASSVTSASTGELFF. The CDR3 nucleotides read TGCGCCAGCAGCGTAACTAGCGCCAGCACCGGGGAGCTGTTTTTT.

The chain joins TRBV6-5 to TRBJ1-1, with a tentative D call TRBD1 (5 bases). The V gene lost 2 bases and the J gene lost 10 bases, with 11 bases spanning the gap. Germline values: CDR1 MNHEY, CDR2 SVGAGI. This CDR3 has 12 residues. The CDR3 DNA follows: TGTGCCAGCAGTTACGGACATGGGGTAGCTTTCTTT. It yields the protein CASSYGHGVAFF.

The genes are TRBV5-4 and TRBJ2-7, with D maybe TRBD1 (6 bases). V dropped 4 bases and J dropped 7 bases, with 12 bases sitting between them. Per germline, CDR1 SGHNT and CDR2 YYREEE (reference sequence). This CDR3 is built from 12 residues. CDR3 amino acids: CASSTPGEEQYF. The CDR3 DNA is TGTGCCAGCAGCACTCCAGGGGAGGAGCAGTACTTC. Supplemented by reference TRBV5-4 and TRBJ2-7, the full variable domain reads ETGVTQSPTHLIKTRGQQVTLRCSSQSGHNTVSWYQQALGQGPQFIFQYYREEENGRGNFPPRFSGLQFPNYSSELNVNALELDDSALYLCASSTPGEEQYFGPGTRLTVT.

The V call is TRBV29-1, the J call TRBJ2-3; D may match TRBD1 or TRBD2 (7 bases each). CDR1 is SQVTM and CDR2 is ANQGSEA in the germline V gene. The ends were cut back, 7 bases at V and 3 bases at J, with 11 bases in the middle. The CDR3 extends over 12 amino acids. The CDR3 reads CSGGGQTDTQYF. In nucleotides, the CDR3 is TGCAGCGGGGGGGGACAGACAGATACGCAGTATTTT.

CDR3 residues: CASMGQVSTDTQYF. The CDR3 nucleotides read TGTGCCAGCATGGGACAGGTGAGCACAGATACGCAGTATTTT. This sequence joins TRBV6-1 and TRBJ2-3, with 8 nucleotides matching TRBD1. Trimming cost V 7 bases and J 0 bases; bases outside gene matches: 3. Germline assignment: CDR1 MNHNS and CDR2 SASEGT. The CDR3 runs 14 residues.

The chain joins TRBV3-1 to TRBJ1-1; D gene unclear. From germline, CDR1 is LGHDT and CDR2 YNNKEL (reference sequence). Trimming took 1 base from V and 3 from J, leaving 9 bases between them. This CDR3 is built from 14 residues. The CDR3 bases are TGTGCCAGCAGCCAAGGACCATCGGACACTGAAGCTTTCTTT. As protein: CASSQGPSDTEAFF.

The rearrangement links TRBV20-1 to TRBJ1-1; 9 nucleotides line up with TRBD1. Germline V lookup: CDR1 DFQATT, CDR2 SNEGSKA (reference sequence). The ends lost 1 base at V and 2 bases at J; junction bases unmatched: 14. This CDR3 contains 18 residues. The CDR3 DNA reads TGCAGTGCTAGAGTTCACACAGGGGGCACCCACCTCAACACTGAAGCTTTCTTT. Protein sequence: CSARVHTGGTHLNTEAFF.

At least ten counts were recorded for this clonotype. The V gene is TRBV18, the J gene TRBJ1-5, with TRBD1 as a possible D gene (5 bases). The CDR3 sequence is 14 residues long. V lost 3 bases and J lost 0, with 6 bases in between. Germline CDR1 KGHSH, CDR2 LQKENI. This CDR3 is CASSPQGSNQPQHF. The CDR3 DNA is TGTGCCAGCTCACCCCAGGGTAGCAATCAGCCCCAGCATTTT. Supplemented by reference TRBV18 and TRBJ1-5, the full variable domain reads NAGVMQNPRHLVRRRGQEARLRCSPMKGHSHVYWYRQLPEEGLKFMVYLQKENIIDESGMPKERFSAEFPKEGPSILRIQQVVRGDSAAYFCASSPQGSNQPQHFGDGTRLSIL.

This clonotype was counted only a few times. CDR3 bases: TGTGCCAGCTCACCACCAACAGGGGGCTACAATGAGCAGTTCTTC. It encodes CASSPPTGGYNEQFF. This chain uses TRBV18 with TRBJ2-1; TRBD1 aligns across 8 bases. Unmatched junction bases numbered 1, after V lost 0 bases and J lost 3 bases. The CDR3 loop spans 15 amino acids. Germline CDR1 and CDR2: KGHSH and LQKENI.

The sample holds one count of this clonotype. This chain connects TRBV28 to TRBJ1-5; 9 nucleotides match TRBD1. The CDR3 has 14 residues. Germline-derived CDR1 and CDR2 are MDHEN and SYDVKM. J lost 6 bases, V lost 5 bases, and 5 bases had no gene match. CDR3 sequence (DNA): TGTGCCAGCAGTAGACAGACAGGGGGTCAGCCCCAGCATTTT. It encodes CASSRQTGGQPQHF.

This chain connects TRBV11-2 to TRBJ1-3; D gene unclear. Looked up from germline, CDR1 is SGHAT and CDR2 is FQNNGV. V was trimmed by 5 bases and J by 1 base, leaving 9 bases between them. This CDR3 is built from 14 residues. This CDR3 is CASSIARSGNTIYF. The DNA of the CDR3 is TGTGCCAGCAGCATAGCCAGATCTGGAAACACCATATATTTT. The complete variable domain, with remaining parts taken from reference TRBV11-2 and TRBJ1-3, reads EAGVAQSPRYKIIEKRQSVAFWCNPISGHATLYWYQQILGQGPKLLIQFQNNGVVDDSQLPKDRFSAERLKGVDSTLKIQPAKLEDSAVYLCASSIARSGNTIYFGEGSWLTVV.

The V gene is TRBV10-3, the J gene TRBJ2-7, with unresolved D. The ends were cut back, 4 bases at V and 0 bases at J, with 13 bases in the middle. Germline V gives CDR1 ENHRY, CDR2 SYGVKD. This CDR3 is 15 amino acids long. The CDR3 DNA reads TGTGCCATCAGTGCGCCGGGCGGCTCCTCCTACGAGCAGTACTTC. It is translated as CAISAPGGSSYEQYF.

This chain uses TRBV6-5 with TRBJ1-2; possibly TRBD1 for D (6 bases). V shed 7 bases and J shed 10 bases, with 13 bases lying between them. Germline CDR1 is MNHEY and CDR2 is SVGAGI. This CDR3 is 11 amino acids long. This chain's CDR3 is CASMSQGSYTF. CDR3 DNA: TGTGCCAGCATGTCACAGGGATCCTACACCTTC.